Listed here are 8 T cell receptor beta chains from one sample, sequenced in a study of CD8 T cells in ankylosing spondylitis. One entry per CDR3 protein, called by TCRdb with MiXCR from the 5' RACE reads. In the table there are about 180,000 distinct CDR3 sequences, around a tenth of which are singletons. Source material: blood, either unsorted or a sorted T cell fraction (not recorded which). These TCRs come from a female donor with ankylosing spondylitis or in good health (not recorded which).

Ten or more counts support this clonotype. The chain's CDR3 is CASSLEDKAKNIQYF. As DNA, the CDR3 is TGTGCCAGCAGCTTAGAGGACAAAGCCAAAAACATTCAGTACTTC. The gene calls are TRBV7-9 and TRBJ2-4, with a tentative D call TRBD1 (5 bases). Germline V lookup: CDR1 SEHNR, CDR2 FQNEAQ (reference sequence). This CDR3 has 15 amino acids. Trimming cost V 1 base and J 0 bases, with 7 bases left between them.

In its sample, this clonotype was seen a few times. The chain uses TRBV9 and TRBJ1-1; 7 positions agree with TRBD1. CDR3 length: 14 amino acids. V shed 0 bases, J shed 3 bases, and the junction held 2 bases outside the gene matches. Germline V gene lookup returns CDR1 SGDLS and CDR2 YYNGEE. The CDR3 loop reads CASSVGDSHTEAFF. The CDR3 region has the DNA TGTGCCAGCAGCGTAGGGGACAGCCACACTGAAGCTTTCTTT.

The chain employs TRBV6-1 and TRBJ1-6; 7 nucleotides match TRBD1. V shed 2 bases, J shed 7 bases, and the junction held 11 bases outside the gene matches. Looked up from germline, CDR1 is MNHNS and CDR2 is SASEGT. This CDR3 spans 17 amino acids. CDR3 sequence (DNA): TGTGCCAGCAGTGAATTCCCGGGACAGCGGACCAATTCACCCCTCCACTTT. Translating it yields CASSEFPGQRTNSPLHF.

J is TRBJ2-7 and V is TRBV5-6, with D unclear. The germline gives CDR1 SGHDT, CDR2 YYEEEE. The length of the CDR3 is 13 residues. Trimming stripped 0 bases from V and 2 bases from J, with 6 bases between. CDR3 sequence reads: CASSLDLAYEQYF. CDR3 coding DNA: TGTGCCAGCAGCTTGGACCTGGCCTACGAGCAGTACTTC.

The sample holds a few counts of this clonotype. The chain has TRBV25-1 and TRBJ1-1; no definite D call. V lost 6 bases to trimming and J lost 1 base, with 9 bases between them. The CDR3 totals 13 residues. Germline V gives CDR1 MGHDK, CDR2 SYGVNS. CDR3 in amino acids: CASSTGRNTEAFF. The CDR3 DNA reads as TGTGCCAGCAGCACCGGGAGGAACACTGAAGCTTTCTTT. Complete variable domain (other parts from reference TRBV25-1 and TRBJ1-1): EADIYQTPRYLVIGTGKKITLECSQTMGHDKMYWYQQDPGMELHLIHYSYGVNSTEKGDLSSESTVSRIRTEHFPLTLESARPSHTSQYLCASSTGRNTEAFFGQGTRLTVV.

This clonotype was counted many times. The rearrangement links TRBV5-5 to TRBJ2-7; D is possibly TRBD2 (5 bases). The CDR3 runs 14 residues. With 4 bases removed from V and 0 bases from J, the gap between germline ends came to 11 bases. Germline-derived CDR1 and CDR2 are SGHKS and YYEKEE (reference sequence). The CDR3, as DNA: TGTGCCAGCAGCCCAATACGGGGCTCCTACGAGCAGTACTTC. Translated: CASSPIRGSYEQYF.

This clonotype occurred many times. The chain has TRBV12-3 or TRBV12-4 and TRBJ1-2, with a possible D match to TRBD1 (5 bases). This CDR3 comprises 12 residues. Trimming left V 7 bases short and J 5 bases short, with 11 bases between. CDR3 amino acids: CASTQGSYGYTF. In DNA, the CDR3 is TGTGCCAGCACTCAGGGTTCATATGGCTACACCTTC.

This clonotype was seen many times. The chain is built from TRBV7-8 and TRBJ2-1; D ambiguous. This CDR3 has 12 residues. Trimming left V 3 bases short and J 8 bases short, with 8 bases between. From germline, CDR1 is SGHVS and CDR2 FQNEAQ. CDR3 in DNA: TGTGCCAGCAGCTTCATCGAGGATGAGCAGTTCTTC. Amino acids: CASSFIEDEQFF.